The 29 T cell receptor beta chains given below trace back to one sample, sequenced in a study of blood T cell repertoires in COVID-19. Data came from immunoSEQ multiplex PCR; TCRdb stores just in-frame clones and leaves some out. The sample yields some 290,000 clones, about 90% seen once. The sequenced material came from peripheral blood. The source is a woman aged 50 to 60 who had recovered from COVID-19.

The rearrangement uses TRBV5-6 and TRBJ1-2; tentatively, D is TRBD1 (5 bases). Trimming pared 2 bases from V and 1 base from J, leaving 9 bases between. CDR1 is SGHDT and CDR2 is YYEEEE in the germline V gene. The CDR3 has 14 amino acids. The CDR3 sequence: CASSFSGLNYGYTF. The CDR3 DNA reads TGTGCCAGCAGCTTTTCAGGGCTTAACTATGGCTACACCTTC.

This rearrangement joins TRBV19 to TRBJ1-4; D gene ambiguous. Germline assignment: CDR1 LNHDA and CDR2 SQIVND (reference sequence). V lost 6 bases to trimming and J lost 2 bases, with 13 bases between them. The CDR3 totals 15 residues. CDR3 protein: CASSVAVRTNEKLFF. The CDR3 bases are TGTGCCAGTAGCGTGGCGGTACGGACTAATGAAAAACTGTTTTTT.

This sequence joins TRBV5-1 and TRBJ2-7; 10 nucleotides match TRBD1. V was pared by 0 bases and J by 2 bases, with 5 bases of the junction left unmatched. CDR1 and CDR2 from the germline V gene are SGHRS and YFSETQ. This CDR3 is 16 amino acids long. The CDR3 sequence is CASSLDAGQGAYEQYF. The DNA for the CDR3 is TGCGCCAGCAGCTTGGACGCCGGACAGGGGGCCTACGAGCAGTACTTC.

This clone was picked up a small number of times. The rearrangement joins TRBV18 to TRBJ2-2; 10 bases line up with TRBD1. The CDR3 is 16 residues long. Unmatched junction bases numbered 7, after V lost 4 bases and J lost 5 bases. Germline loops: CDR1 KGHSH, CDR2 LQKENI. CDR3: CASSLDRGRRTGELFF. The CDR3 DNA follows: TGTGCCAGCTCACTCGACAGGGGGCGAAGAACCGGGGAGCTGTTTTTT. Combining the CDR3 with reference TRBV18 and TRBJ2-2 gives the whole variable domain NAGVMQNPRHLVRRRGQEARLRCSPMKGHSHVYWYRQLPEEGLKFMVYLQKENIIDESGMPKERFSAEFPKEGPSILRIQQVVRGDSAAYFCASSLDRGRRTGELFFGEGSRLTVL.

The rearrangement uses TRBV7-8 and TRBJ1-5; D is undetermined. The CDR3 extends over 14 amino acids. The germline CDR1 and CDR2 sequences are SGHVS and FQNEAQ. V lost 1 base and J 0 bases, leaving 4 bases between the germline ends. CDR3 sequence (DNA): TGTGCCAGCAGCTTAGTCTCTAGCAATCAGCCCCAGCATTTT. It translates to CASSLVSSNQPQHF.

This chain joins TRBV5-4 and TRBJ2-1; possibly TRBD1 for D (6 bases). V gave up 5 bases and J gave up 0 bases, with 12 bases separating them. The germline CDR1 and CDR2 sequences are SGHNT and YYREEE (reference sequence). CDR3 length: 15 amino acids. CDR3 sequence: CASRDPRGSYNEQFF. The CDR3 DNA is TGTGCCAGCAGGGACCCCAGGGGCTCCTACAATGAGCAGTTCTTC.

The V gene is TRBV29-1, the J gene TRBJ2-1, with TRBD2 as a possible D gene (6 bases). The CDR3 totals 12 residues. CDR1 and CDR2 (germline): SQVTM, ANQGSEA. V was cut by 8 bases and J by 5 bases, with 13 bases left in between. Here the CDR3 reads CSPKGLNNEQFF. The CDR3 DNA sequence: TGCAGCCCCAAGGGACTTAACAATGAGCAGTTCTTC.

The chain has TRBV2 and TRBJ1-1; D is unclear. The CDR3 consists of 13 residues. V was cut by 9 bases and J by 11 bases, with 22 bases left in between. Germline CDR1 SNHLY, CDR2 FYNNEI. The CDR3 nucleotides read TGTGCCAGGCCAATGGCACGGGGAGTAGGGGCTTTCTTT. This gives the protein CARPMARGVGAFF.

This clone has a handful of counts. This chain connects TRBV6-6 to TRBJ1-1; maybe TRBD1 (6 bases). Germline lookup yields CDR1 MNHNY and CDR2 SVGAGI (reference sequence). This CDR3 is built from 15 residues. Trimming took off 0 bases at V and 2 bases at J, with 10 bases between the two ends. CDR3 coding DNA: TGTGCCAGCAGTTACTCGGGGGCCCTTAACACTGAAGCTTTCTTT. Translating it yields CASSYSGALNTEAFF.

Turning to this clone: An end of the junction differs from the germline gene, which may be a read error. V usage is TRBV23-1 and J usage is TRBJ1-3; 8 bases map to TRBD1. TRBV23-1 is assigned to the ORF class and has an uncertain function. The CDR3 has 18 amino acids. As DNA, the CDR3 is TGCGCCAGCAGCCAATCCACGGACAGGGACTTCTCTGGAAACACCATATATTTT. It specifies CASSQSTDRDFSGNTIYF.

Comments on this clone: Other DNA variants within this sample encode the same CDR3. This chain joins TRBV12-3 or TRBV12-4 and TRBJ1-1; D uncertain. This CDR3 is 12 amino acids long. V shed 3 bases and J shed 6 bases, with 8 bases lying between them. CDR3 loop: CASSFGGAEAFF. CDR3 sequence (DNA): TGTGCCAGCAGTTTCGGAGGTGCTGAAGCTTTCTTT.

J is TRBJ2-4 and V is TRBV11-2, with 7 bases aligning to TRBD2. V dropped 2 bases and J dropped 5; count of bases not matched to a gene: 6. Germline CDR1 and CDR2: SGHAT and FQNNGV. The CDR3 consists of 15 residues. CDR3 loop: CASSLSQGGQNIQYF. Here the CDR3 DNA reads TGTGCCAGCAGCTTATCCCAGGGAGGGCAAAACATTCAGTACTTC.

J is TRBJ2-7 and V is TRBV7-2, with D perhaps matching TRBD2 (7 bases). In germline, CDR1 is SGHTA, CDR2 FQGNSA. This CDR3 comprises 14 residues. Trimming cost V 5 bases and J 2 bases, with 13 bases left between them. CDR3 sequence (DNA): TGTGCCAGCAGCCCCCAAGGGGGGGCCTACGAGCAGTACTTC. Translating gives CASSPQGGAYEQYF.

The CDR3 loop reads CASSVAGAVGEQYF. The CDR3 DNA sequence: TGTGCCAGCAGCGTAGCTGGGGCAGTCGGGGAGCAGTACTTC. The gene calls are TRBV9 and TRBJ2-7; D might be TRBD1 (5 bases). The CDR3 sequence is 14 residues long. From germline, CDR1 is SGDLS and CDR2 YYNGEE. V dropped 0 bases and J dropped 7 bases, with 14 bases sitting between them.

The chain carries TRBV24-1 and TRBJ1-5; D not resolved. CDR1 and CDR2 (germline): KGHDR, SFDVKD. The ends were cut back, 7 bases at V and 3 bases at J, with 18 bases in the middle. This CDR3 has 16 amino acids. In DNA form, the CDR3 reads TGTGCCACCAGGTGGACTATGTTTCGGGACAATCAGCCCCAGCATTTT. Translation: CATRWTMFRDNQPQHF.

There are many counts of this clone. V usage is TRBV6-5 and J usage is TRBJ2-1; TRBD1 matches 8 bases. J was trimmed by 5 bases and V by 5 bases; bases with no gene match: 2. This CDR3 has 13 amino acids. CDR1 is MNHEY, CDR2 SVGAGI, per germline. Here the CDR3 DNA reads TGTGCCAGCAGTCCGACAGGGGACAATGAGCAGTTCTTC. It encodes CASSPTGDNEQFF.

This CDR3 reads CASSSTGTSYNEQFF. The CDR3 region has the DNA TGTGCCAGCAGCTCGACAGGGACGTCCTACAATGAGCAGTTCTTC. The J gene is TRBJ2-1, the V gene TRBV7-3; TRBD1 matches 7 bases. Germline trimming cut 4 bases from V and 1 base from J; bases unmatched to any gene: 4. The CDR3 runs to 15 residues. The germline CDR1 and CDR2 sequences are SGHTA and FQGTGA. Based on the CDR3 plus reference TRBV7-3 and TRBJ2-1, the full variable domain is GAGVSQTPSNKVTEKGKYVELRCDPISGHTALYWYRQSLGQGPEFLIYFQGTGAADDSGLPNDRFFAVRPEGSVSTLKIQRTERGDSAVYLCASSSTGTSYNEQFFGPGTRLTVL.

V is TRBV27 and J is TRBJ1-2; D gene unclear. Germline-derived CDR1 and CDR2 are MNHEY and SMNVEV (reference sequence). V lost 2 bases to trimming and J lost 8 bases, with 12 bases between them. This CDR3 comprises 13 residues. CDR3 DNA: TGTGCCAGCAGTTTAGGGCAGGTCGGAGGCTACACCTTC. Its translation is CASSLGQVGGYTF.

The chain joins TRBV3-1 (or the pseudogene TRBV3-2) to TRBJ1-2; TRBD1 matches 9 bases. The CDR3 is 14 residues long. Germline V CDR1 and CDR2: LGHDT, YNNKEL (reference sequence). Trimming took 1 base from V and 7 from J; bases not matched to a gene: 4. The CDR3 loop is CASSQGQGVGGYTF. For the CDR3, the DNA is TGTGCCAGCAGCCAAGGACAGGGGGTTGGTGGCTACACCTTC.

J is TRBJ1-1 and V is TRBV18, with D possibly matching TRBD1 (6 bases). Germline loops: CDR1 KGHSH, CDR2 LQKENI. Trimming left V 3 bases short and J 3 bases short, with 14 bases between. The CDR3 is 15 amino acids. The CDR3 DNA reads TGTGCCAGCTCACCGACAGTTAGGGGGTACACTGAAGCTTTCTTT. It translates to CASSPTVRGYTEAFF.

The chain is built from TRBV6-5 and TRBJ1-6; D call uncertain. The CDR3 loop spans 12 amino acids. Trimming shortened V by 0 bases and J by 10 bases, and 4 bases separated the two germline ends. The germline gives CDR1 MNHEY, CDR2 SVGAGI. The CDR3 region has the DNA TGTGCCAGCAGTTACTCTGGCTCACCCCTCCACTTT. It codes for CASSYSGSPLHF.

The count of this clone is one. The gene calls are TRBV6-5 and TRBJ1-2, with D possibly TRBD1 on 6 matching bases. V lost 11 bases, J lost 4 bases, and 23 bases lay in between. This CDR3 is built from 15 residues. Per the germline V gene, CDR1 is MNHEY and CDR2 is SVGAGI. This chain's CDR3 is CASARGSLISYGYTF. DNA of the CDR3: TGTGCCTCGGCAAGGGGGAGTCTTATTAGCTATGGCTACACCTTC.

The V call is TRBV6-2 or TRBV6-3, the J call TRBJ1-1, with 9 bases aligning to TRBD1. In germline, CDR1 is MNHEY, CDR2 SVGEGT. The CDR3 spans 17 residues. Trimming cost V 0 bases and J 4 bases; bases outside gene matches: 9. CDR3 in DNA: TGTGCCAGCAGTTACTCGAGGGACAGGGATGTCGGCACTGAAGCTTTCTTT. It translates to CASSYSRDRDVGTEAFF.

The chain couples TRBV4-3 to TRBJ2-1; 10 positions match TRBD1. V was pared by 3 bases and J by 10 bases, with 15 bases of the junction left unmatched. The germline CDR1 and CDR2 sequences are LGHNA and YSLEER. The CDR3 length is 17 residues. The CDR3 DNA follows: TGCGCCAGCAGCCACCCTAGGGACCGGGACAGGGGTGGGGAGCAGTTCTTC. It yields the protein CASSHPRDRDRGGEQFF.

In the case of this clone: Other DNA sequences within the sample encode an identical CDR3. V usage is TRBV12-3 or TRBV12-4 and J usage is TRBJ1-1; D not certain. With 5 bases removed from V and 6 bases from J, the gap between germline ends came to 10 bases. The CDR3 consists of 12 residues. The CDR3 loop reads CASSLQASEAFF. In DNA, the CDR3 is TGTGCCAGCAGTCTCCAGGCCTCTGAAGCTTTCTTT.

The genes are TRBV24-1 and TRBJ2-2; 10 bases align to TRBD1. Germline lookup yields CDR1 KGHDR and CDR2 SFDVKD. Trimming cost V 3 bases and J 7 bases; bases outside gene matches: 7. The CDR3 has 16 residues. This CDR3 reads CATSDPGTGENGELFF. The CDR3 bases are TGTGCCACCAGTGATCCCGGGACAGGGGAAAACGGGGAGCTGTTTTTT.

The chain joins TRBV7-2 to TRBJ2-5, with 7 positions matching TRBD1. CDR3 length: 15 residues. Germline loops: CDR1 SGHTA, CDR2 FQGNSA. V shed 10 bases, J shed 1 base, and the junction held 12 bases outside the gene matches. The DNA for the CDR3 is TGTGCCACCCACCCCGGGACAGCAACCCAAGAGACCCAGTACTTC. This sequence encodes CATHPGTATQETQYF. The full variable domain, rest sourced from reference TRBV7-2 and TRBJ2-5, is GAGVSQSPSNKVTEKGKDVELRCDPISGHTALYWYRQSLGQGLEFLIYFQGNSAPDKSGLPSDRFSAERTGGSVSTLTIQRTQQEDSAVYLCATHPGTATQETQYFGPGTRLLVL.

This clone appeared a single time. This chain joins TRBV28 and TRBJ2-7, with 7 nucleotides matching TRBD1. Germline lookup yields CDR1 MDHEN and CDR2 SYDVKM. J lost 1 base, V lost 7 bases, and 10 bases had no gene match. This CDR3 spans 15 amino acids. CDR3 DNA: TGTGCCAGCACCTCAGGGGACAGCCTATCCTACGAGCAGTACTTC. As protein: CASTSGDSLSYEQYF.

This clone was detected a few times. The chain carries TRBV12-3 or TRBV12-4 and TRBJ1-2; possible D gene TRBD1, 5 bases. Trimming took 3 bases from V and 6 from J, leaving 11 bases between them. The CDR3 extends over 13 amino acids. The CDR3 DNA reads as TGTGCCAGCAGTTTTGGCAGGGTCCATGGCTACACCTTC. It specifies CASSFGRVHGYTF.